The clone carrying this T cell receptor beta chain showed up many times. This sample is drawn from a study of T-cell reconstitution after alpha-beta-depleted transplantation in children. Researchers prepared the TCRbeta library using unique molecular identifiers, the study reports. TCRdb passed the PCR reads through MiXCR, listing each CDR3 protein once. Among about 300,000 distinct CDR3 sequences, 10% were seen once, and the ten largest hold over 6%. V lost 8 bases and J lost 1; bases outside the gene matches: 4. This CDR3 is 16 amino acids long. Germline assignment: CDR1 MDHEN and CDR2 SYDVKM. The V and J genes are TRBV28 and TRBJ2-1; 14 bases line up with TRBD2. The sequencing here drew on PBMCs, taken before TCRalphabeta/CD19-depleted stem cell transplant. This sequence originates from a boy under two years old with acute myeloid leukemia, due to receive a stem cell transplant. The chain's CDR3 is CASGLAGGGSYNEQFF. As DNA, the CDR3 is TGTGCCAGCGGACTAGCGGGAGGCGGGTCCTACAATGAGCAGTTCTTC.